This is a list of T cell receptor beta chains from one sample in a study of blood T cell repertoires in COVID-19. Sequencing used immunoSEQ multiplex PCR; TCRdb keeps in-frame clones, though not all of them. The table includes 270,000 or so clones, roughly nine tenths detected once. Source material: peripheral blood. These receptor sequences come from a man aged 40-49 years with active or convalescent COVID-19. CDR3s include the opening cysteine and the closing phenylalanine or tryptophan. A D gene is named only where the DNA matches it firmly. Some rows have no size entry. The others give once, few or many, or a class for an expanded clone.

j_call: TRBJ1-1; v_call: TRBV10-2; clone_size: few; d_call: -; cdr3_aa: CASSNRWEGHSHAEAFF; cdr3_nt: TGCGCCAGCTCGAATCGGTGGGAGGGGCATTCGCACGCTGAAGCTTTCTTT
j_call: TRBJ1-4; v_call: TRBV4-2; clone_size: -; d_call: -; cdr3_aa: CASSQDTEGGKLFF; cdr3_nt: TGTGCCAGCAGCCAAGATACGGAGGGTGGAAAACTGTTTTTT
j_call: TRBJ2-3; v_call: TRBV7-9; clone_size: once; d_call: -; cdr3_aa: CASSAGGTDTQYF; cdr3_nt: TGTGCCAGCAGCGCCGGAGGAACAGATACGCAGTATTTT
j_call: TRBJ1-1; v_call: TRBV5-1; clone_size: -; d_call: TRBD1; cdr3_aa: CASSLGQGASEAFF; cdr3_nt: TGCGCCAGCAGCTTAGGACAGGGGGCGTCTGAAGCTTTCTTT
j_call: TRBJ2-3; v_call: TRBV3-1/TRBV3-2; clone_size: -; d_call: -; cdr3_aa: CASSQVLTADTQYF; cdr3_nt: TGTGCCAGCAGCCAAGTACTGACTGCGGATACGCAGTATTTT
j_call: TRBJ2-7; v_call: TRBV4-2; clone_size: -; d_call: -; cdr3_aa: CASSRTDSDLYEQYF; cdr3_nt: TGTGCCAGCAGCCGGACGGACAGCGACCTCTACGAGCAGTACTTC
j_call: TRBJ2-3; v_call: TRBV9; clone_size: -; d_call: TRBD2; cdr3_aa: CASSVEGLAGGFTDTQYF; cdr3_nt: TGTGCCAGCAGCGTAGAGGGACTAGCGGGGGGTTTCACAGATACGCAGTATTTT
j_call: TRBJ1-2; v_call: TRBV4-1; clone_size: -; d_call: TRBD1; cdr3_aa: CASSQDMETGYGYTF; cdr3_nt: TGCGCCAGCAGCCAAGATATGGAGACAGGGTACGGCTACACCTTC
j_call: TRBJ2-7; v_call: TRBV27; clone_size: -; d_call: TRBD1; cdr3_aa: CASGPTGAIYEQYF; cdr3_nt: TGTGCCAGCGGCCCGACAGGGGCGATCTACGAGCAGTACTTC
j_call: TRBJ2-3; v_call: TRBV28; clone_size: -; d_call: TRBD2; cdr3_aa: CASSHLAGGGTQYF; cdr3_nt: TGTGCCAGCAGTCACCTAGCGGGGGGTGGGACGCAGTATTTT